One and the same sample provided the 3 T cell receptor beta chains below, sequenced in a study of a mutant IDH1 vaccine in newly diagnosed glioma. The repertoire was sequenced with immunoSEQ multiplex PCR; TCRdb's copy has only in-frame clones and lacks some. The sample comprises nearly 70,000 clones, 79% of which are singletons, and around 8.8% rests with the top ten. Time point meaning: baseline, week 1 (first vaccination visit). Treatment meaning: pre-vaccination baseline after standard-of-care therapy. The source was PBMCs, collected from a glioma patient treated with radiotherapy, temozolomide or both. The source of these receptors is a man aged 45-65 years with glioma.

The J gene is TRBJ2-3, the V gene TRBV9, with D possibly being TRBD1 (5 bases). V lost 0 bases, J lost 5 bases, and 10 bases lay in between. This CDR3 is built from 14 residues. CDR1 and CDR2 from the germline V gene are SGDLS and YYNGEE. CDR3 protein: CASSVESRGDTQYF. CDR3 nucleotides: TGTGCCAGCAGCGTAGAGAGTAGGGGAGATACGCAGTATTTT. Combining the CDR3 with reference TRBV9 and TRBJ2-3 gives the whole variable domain DSGVTQTPKHLITATGQRVTLRCSPRSGDLSVYWYQQSLDQGLQFLIQYYNGEERAKGNILERFSAQQFPDLHSELNLSSLELGDSALYFCASSVESRGDTQYFGPGTRLTVL.

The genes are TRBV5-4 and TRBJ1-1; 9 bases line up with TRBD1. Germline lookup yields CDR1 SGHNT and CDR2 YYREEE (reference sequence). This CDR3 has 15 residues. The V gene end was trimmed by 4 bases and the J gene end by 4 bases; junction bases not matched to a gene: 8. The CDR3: CASSPRTGEGTEAFF. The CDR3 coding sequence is TGTGCCAGCAGCCCGAGGACAGGGGAGGGCACTGAAGCTTTCTTT.

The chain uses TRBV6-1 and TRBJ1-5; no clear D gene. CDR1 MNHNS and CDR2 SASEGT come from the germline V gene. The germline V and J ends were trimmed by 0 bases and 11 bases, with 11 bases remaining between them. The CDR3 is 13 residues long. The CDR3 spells CASSEAGSRAQHF. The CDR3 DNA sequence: TGTGCCAGCAGTGAAGCTGGGTCGAGAGCCCAGCATTTT.